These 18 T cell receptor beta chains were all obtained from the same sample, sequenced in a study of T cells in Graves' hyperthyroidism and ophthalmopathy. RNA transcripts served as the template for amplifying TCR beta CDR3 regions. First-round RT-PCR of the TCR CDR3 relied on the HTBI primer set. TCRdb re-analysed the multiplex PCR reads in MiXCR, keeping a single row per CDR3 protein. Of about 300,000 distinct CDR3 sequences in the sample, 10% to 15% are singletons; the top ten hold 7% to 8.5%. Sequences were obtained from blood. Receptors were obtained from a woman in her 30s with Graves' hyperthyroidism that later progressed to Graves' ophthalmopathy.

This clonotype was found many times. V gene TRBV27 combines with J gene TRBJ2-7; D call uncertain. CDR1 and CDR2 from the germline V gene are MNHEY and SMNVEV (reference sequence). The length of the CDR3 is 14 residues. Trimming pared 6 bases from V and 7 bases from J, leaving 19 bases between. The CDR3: CASSPLGNLGEQYF. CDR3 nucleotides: TGTGCCAGCAGCCCGCTGGGTAATTTGGGGGAGCAGTACTTC.

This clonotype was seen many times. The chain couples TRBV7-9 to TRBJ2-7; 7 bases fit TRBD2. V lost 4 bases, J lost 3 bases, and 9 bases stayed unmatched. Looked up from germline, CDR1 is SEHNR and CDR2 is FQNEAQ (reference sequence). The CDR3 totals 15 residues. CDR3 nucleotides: TGTGCCAGCAGCTCAAGTCTAGCGGTTATCTACGAGCAGTACTTC. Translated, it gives CASSSSLAVIYEQYF.

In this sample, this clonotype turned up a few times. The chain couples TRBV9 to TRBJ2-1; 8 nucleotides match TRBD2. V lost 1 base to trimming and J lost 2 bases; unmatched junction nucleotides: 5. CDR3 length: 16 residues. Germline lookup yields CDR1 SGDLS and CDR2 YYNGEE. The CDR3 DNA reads TGTGCCAGCAGCGTAAACGCGGGAGGCCCCTACAATGAGCAGTTCTTC. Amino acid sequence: CASSVNAGGPYNEQFF.

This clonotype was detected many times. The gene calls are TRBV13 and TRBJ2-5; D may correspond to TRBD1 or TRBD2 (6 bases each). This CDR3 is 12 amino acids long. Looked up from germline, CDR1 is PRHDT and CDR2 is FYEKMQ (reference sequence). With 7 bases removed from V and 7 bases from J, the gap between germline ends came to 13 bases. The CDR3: CASNSGAGTQYF. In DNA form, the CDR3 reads TGTGCCAGCAATTCGGGGGCCGGGACCCAGTACTTC. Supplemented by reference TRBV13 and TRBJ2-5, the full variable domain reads AAGVIQSPRHLIKEKRETATLKCYPIPRHDTVYWYQQGPGQDPQFLISFYEKMQSDKGSIPDRFSAQQFSDYHSELNMSSLELGDSALYFCASNSGAGTQYFGPGTRLLVL.

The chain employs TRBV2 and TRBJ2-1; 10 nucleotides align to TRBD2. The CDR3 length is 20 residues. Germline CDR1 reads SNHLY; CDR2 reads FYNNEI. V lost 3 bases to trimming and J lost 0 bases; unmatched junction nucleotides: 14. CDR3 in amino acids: CASSEPGASGGPSSYNEQFF. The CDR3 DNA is TGTGCCAGCAGTGAGCCGGGGGCTAGCGGGGGCCCTAGCTCCTACAATGAGCAGTTCTTC.

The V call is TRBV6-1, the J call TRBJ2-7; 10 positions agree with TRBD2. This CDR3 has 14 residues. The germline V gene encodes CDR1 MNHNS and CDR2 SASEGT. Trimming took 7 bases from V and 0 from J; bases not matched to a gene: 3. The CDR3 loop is CASNEREGSYEQYF. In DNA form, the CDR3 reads TGTGCCAGCAACGAGCGGGAGGGCTCCTACGAGCAGTACTTC.

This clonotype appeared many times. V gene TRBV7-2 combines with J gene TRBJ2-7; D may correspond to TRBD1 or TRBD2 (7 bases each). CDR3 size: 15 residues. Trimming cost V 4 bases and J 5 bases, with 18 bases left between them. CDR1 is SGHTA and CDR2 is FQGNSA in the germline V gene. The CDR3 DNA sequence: TGTGCCAGCAGCTACAAAGGGGGCCGGGGGGACGAGCAGTACTTC. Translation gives CASSYKGGRGDEQYF. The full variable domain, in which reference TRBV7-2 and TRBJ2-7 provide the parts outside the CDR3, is GAGVSQSPSNKVTEKGKDVELRCDPISGHTALYWYRQSLGQGLEFLIYFQGNSAPDKSGLPSDRFSAERTGGSVSTLTIQRTQQEDSAVYLCASSYKGGRGDEQYFGPGTRLTVT.

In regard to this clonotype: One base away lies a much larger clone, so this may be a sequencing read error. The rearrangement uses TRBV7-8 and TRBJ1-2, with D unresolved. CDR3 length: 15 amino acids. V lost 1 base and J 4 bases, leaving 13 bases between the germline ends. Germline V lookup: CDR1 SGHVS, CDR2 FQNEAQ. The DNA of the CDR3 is TGTGCCAGCAGCTTAGAGGCAGAGTCGGGCTATGGCTACACCTTC. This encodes CASSLEAESGYGYTF.

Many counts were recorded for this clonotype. As DNA, the CDR3 is TGTGCCAGCAGCTCGCCGGGACAGGGCACAATCGAGCAGTACTTC. It specifies CASSSPGQGTIEQYF. The rearrangement joins TRBV7-8 to TRBJ2-7; 9 bases map to TRBD1. CDR1 SGHVS and CDR2 FQNEAQ come from the germline V gene. This CDR3 region has 15 residues. With 4 bases clipped from V and 6 bases from J, the junction kept 10 bases outside the gene matches.

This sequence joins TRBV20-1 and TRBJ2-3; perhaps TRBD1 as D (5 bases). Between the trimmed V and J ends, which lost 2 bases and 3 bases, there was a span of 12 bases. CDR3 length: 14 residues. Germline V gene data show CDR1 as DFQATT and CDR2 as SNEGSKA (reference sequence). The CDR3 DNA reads TGCAGTGCTAGACTCGGACAAGGGACAGATACGCAGTATTTT. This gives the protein CSARLGQGTDTQYF.

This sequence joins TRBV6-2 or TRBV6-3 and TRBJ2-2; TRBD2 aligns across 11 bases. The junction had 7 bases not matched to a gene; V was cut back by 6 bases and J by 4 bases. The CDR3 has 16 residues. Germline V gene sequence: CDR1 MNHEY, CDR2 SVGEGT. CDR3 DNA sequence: TGTGCCAGCAGGGCCACTAGCGGGAGCGTCACCGGGGAGCTGTTTTTT. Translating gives CASRATSGSVTGELFF.

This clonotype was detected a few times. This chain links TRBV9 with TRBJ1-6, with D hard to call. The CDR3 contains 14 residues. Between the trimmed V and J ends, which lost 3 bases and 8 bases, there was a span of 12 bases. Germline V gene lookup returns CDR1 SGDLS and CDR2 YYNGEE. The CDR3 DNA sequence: TGTGCCAGCAGCGACCGGGCTACTCATTCACCCCTCCACTTT. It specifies CASSDRATHSPLHF.

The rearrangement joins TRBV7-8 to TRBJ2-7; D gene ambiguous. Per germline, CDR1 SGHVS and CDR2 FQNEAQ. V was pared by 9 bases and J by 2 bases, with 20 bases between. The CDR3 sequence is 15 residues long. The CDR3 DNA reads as TGTGCCAGTTTCTCCCACCCGGCACGGCCCTACGAGCAGTACTTC. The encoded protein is CASFSHPARPYEQYF.

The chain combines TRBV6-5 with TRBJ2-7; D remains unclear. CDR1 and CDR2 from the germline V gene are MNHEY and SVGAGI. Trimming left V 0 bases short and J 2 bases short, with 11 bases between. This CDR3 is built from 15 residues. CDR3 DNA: TGTGCCAGCAGTTACTCGTTCGGCAGTACCTACGAGCAGTACTTC. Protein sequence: CASSYSFGSTYEQYF.

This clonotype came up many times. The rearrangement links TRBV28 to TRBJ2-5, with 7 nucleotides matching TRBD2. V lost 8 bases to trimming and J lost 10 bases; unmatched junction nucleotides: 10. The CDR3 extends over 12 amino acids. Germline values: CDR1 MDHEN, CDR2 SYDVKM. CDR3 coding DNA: TGTGCCAGCGGGGGGGGGGATGCTGTCCAGTACTTC. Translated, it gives CASGGGDAVQYF.

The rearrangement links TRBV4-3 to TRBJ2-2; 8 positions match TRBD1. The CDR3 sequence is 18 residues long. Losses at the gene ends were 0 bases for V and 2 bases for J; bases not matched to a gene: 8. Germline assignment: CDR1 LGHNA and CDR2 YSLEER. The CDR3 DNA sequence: TGCGCCAGCAGCCAAGATTTACCAGGGGGCCCCAACACCGGGGAGCTGTTTTTT. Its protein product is CASSQDLPGGPNTGELFF.

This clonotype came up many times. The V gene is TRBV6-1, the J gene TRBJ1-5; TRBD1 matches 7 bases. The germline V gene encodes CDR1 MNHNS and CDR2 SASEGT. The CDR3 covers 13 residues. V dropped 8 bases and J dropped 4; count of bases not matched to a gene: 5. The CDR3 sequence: CASVGTENQPQHF. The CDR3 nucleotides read TGTGCCAGCGTCGGGACAGAGAATCAGCCCCAGCATTTT.

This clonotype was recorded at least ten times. The DNA of the CDR3 is TGTGCCAGCAGTGAAAGCGCTGAAGCTTTCTTT. Translation gives CASSESAEAFF. J is TRBJ1-1 and V is TRBV6-1; no clear D gene. This CDR3 is 11 amino acids long. The germline V gene has CDR1 MNHNS and CDR2 SASEGT. Trimming removed 2 bases from V and 6 bases from J, with 4 bases in between.